A selection of T cell receptor beta chains follows, all from one sample in a study of cytomegalovirus exposure and HLA in healthy donors. Using immunoSEQ multiplex PCR, the repertoire was profiled, and TCRdb retains in-frame clones only, with some absent. The table shows approximately 190,000 clones, with 81% occurring only once. Sequences were obtained from PBMCs. The origin of the receptors is a man in his forties or fifties in good health and CMV-seronegative. Both conserved end residues are part of each CDR3. Each record gives: D gene, clone size, V gene, J gene, CDR3 protein, CDR3 DNA. D genes are given only for firm matches. Clone size is shown for a subset of rows, as once, few, many or a class of expanded clone.

D: NA
size: NA
V: TRBV27
J: TRBJ1-3
CDR3: CASVTSRGNTIYF
DNA: TGTGCCAGCGTAACTTCCCGGGGAAACACCATATATTTT

D: TRBD2
size: NA
V: TRBV27
J: TRBJ2-3
CDR3: CASSSPPLAGYTDTQYF
DNA: TGTGCCAGCAGCTCCCCTCCGCTAGCGGGTTACACAGATACGCAGTATTTT

D: TRBD1
size: NA
V: TRBV30
J: TRBJ1-2
CDR3: CAWRPGQGTNYGYTF
DNA: TGTGCCTGGAGGCCGGGACAGGGCACCAACTATGGCTACACCTTC

D: TRBD1
size: NA
V: TRBV7-2
J: TRBJ2-3
CDR3: CASSPRTGWLYTDTQYF
DNA: TGTGCCAGCAGCCCGAGGACAGGGTGGTTGTACACAGATACGCAGTATTTT

D: TRBD1
size: NA
V: TRBV27
J: TRBJ1-5
CDR3: CASSPQGAQPQHF
DNA: TGTGCCAGCAGTCCACAGGGGGCTCAGCCCCAGCATTTT

D: NA
size: NA
V: TRBV7-9
J: TRBJ1-2
CDR3: CASSPDSYGYTF
DNA: TGTGCCAGCAGCCCGGACAGCTATGGCTACACCTTC

D: NA
size: once
V: TRBV5-6
J: TRBJ2-7
CDR3: CASSLPGKFYEQYF
DNA: TGTGCCAGCAGCTTGCCAGGGAAGTTTTACGAGCAGTACTTC

D: NA
size: NA
V: TRBV20-1
J: TRBJ2-3
CDR3: CSAGMTNTQYF
DNA: TGCAGTGCTGGTATGACTAATACGCAGTATTTT

D: TRBD2
size: NA
V: TRBV27
J: TRBJ2-3
CDR3: CASRSTVWTSGGWYTQYF
DNA: TGTGCCAGCAGAAGCACCGTCTGGACTAGCGGGGGGTGGTATACGCAGTATTTT

D: NA
size: NA
V: TRBV25-1
J: TRBJ1-1
CDR3: CASSGQGLNTEAFF
DNA: TGTGCCAGCAGTGGGCAGGGATTGAACACTGAAGCTTTCTTT

D: NA
size: NA
V: TRBV4-3
J: TRBJ1-5
CDR3: CASSQDSGNQPQHF
DNA: TGCGCCAGCAGCCAAGATAGTGGTAATCAGCCCCAGCATTTT

D: NA
size: NA
V: TRBV7-9
J: TRBJ2-2
CDR3: CASSLGRGNTGELFF
DNA: TGTGCCAGCAGCTTAGGGCGGGGGAACACCGGGGAGCTGTTTTTT

D: NA
size: NA
V: TRBV21-1
J: TRBJ2-2
CDR3: CASSYYTGELFF
DNA: TGTGCCAGCAGCTACTACACCGGGGAGCTGTTTTTT